Below, 4 T cell receptor beta chains from the same sample are listed, as sequenced in a study of blood T cell repertoires in COVID-19. The protocol was immunoSEQ multiplex PCR, while the TCRdb copy is restricted to in-frame clones and leaves out a portion. The table lists some 160,000 clones, about 86% of them singletons. Sample: peripheral blood. Receptors originate from a woman between 65 and 79 years old with acute or convalescent COVID-19.

Comment on this clone: In the same sample, other DNA sequences code for this CDR3. V gene TRBV12-3 or TRBV12-4 combines with J gene TRBJ2-1; 7 nucleotides line up with TRBD1. V lost 7 bases to trimming and J lost 4 bases; unmatched junction nucleotides: 4. The CDR3 is 13 residues long. This CDR3 reads CASNRDRYNEQFF. For the CDR3, the DNA is TGTGCCAGCAACCGGGACAGATACAATGAGCAGTTCTTC.

This chain uses TRBV27 with TRBJ1-6; a weak D match, TRBD1 (6 bases). Trimming stripped 4 bases from V and 6 bases from J, with 10 bases between. The CDR3 is made up of 14 amino acids. The germline V gene encodes CDR1 MNHEY and CDR2 SMNVEV (reference sequence). The DNA for the CDR3 is TGTGCCAGCAGTTCAGGACAGTTTAATTCACCCCTCCACTTT. Translation: CASSSGQFNSPLHF.

V gene TRBV10-3 combines with J gene TRBJ1-5; a weak D match, TRBD1 (5 bases). The CDR3 loop spans 13 amino acids. Trimming cost V 2 bases and J 11 bases, with 13 bases left between them. Germline V gene lookup returns CDR1 ENHRY and CDR2 SYGVKD. CDR3 nucleotides: TGTGCCATCAGTGAGAGGGACCCGGGGGCCCAGCATTTT. Translation gives CAISERDPGAQHF.

CDR3 in amino acids: CASSLGRDRGIYGYTF. Written as DNA, the CDR3 is TGTGCCAGCAGTTTGGGCCGGGACAGGGGGATCTATGGCTACACCTTC. The J gene is TRBJ1-2, the V gene TRBV28, with 11 bases aligning to TRBD1. Germline V gene lookup returns CDR1 MDHEN and CDR2 SYDVKM. Unmatched junction bases numbered 7, after V lost 3 bases and J lost 4 bases. The CDR3 length is 16 residues.